Following are 6 T cell receptor beta chains from one sample sequenced in a study of early T cells in non-severe SARS-CoV-2 infection. TCRdb re-derived calls from the 5' RACE reads in MiXCR, one entry per CDR3 protein. The table lists about 56,000 distinct CDR3 sequences, 10% of them singletons. The sample consisted of whole blood. The receptors originated from an adult who was a healthcare worker with PCR-confirmed SARS-CoV-2 infection or an uninfected control (not recorded which).

This clonotype was counted at least ten times. This chain joins TRBV28 and TRBJ1-3, with 8 bases matching TRBD1. J gave up 4 bases and V 6 bases, and 8 bases lay outside the gene matches. This CDR3 comprises 15 residues. Germline V gene lookup returns CDR1 MDHEN and CDR2 SYDVKM. The CDR3 DNA sequence: TGTGCCAGCAGCCCGACAGGGACAGGCGGAAACACCATATATTTT. It encodes CASSPTGTGGNTIYF.

This clonotype was seen repeatedly, ten times or more. The genes are TRBV4-1 and TRBJ1-4; D may be TRBD1 (5 bases). V was trimmed by 3 bases and J by 5 bases, leaving 13 bases between them. Germline V CDR1 and CDR2: MGHRA, YSYEKL. The CDR3 covers 15 residues. CDR3 region: CASSQQARGNEKLFF. CDR3 nucleotides: TGCGCCAGCAGCCAGCAGGCCCGGGGGAATGAAAAACTGTTTTTT.

This clonotype was observed at least ten times. V and J are TRBV7-8 and TRBJ1-1; D might be TRBD1 (5 bases). The CDR3 spans 14 residues. The V gene's germline CDR1 is SGHVS and CDR2 FQNEAQ. The V gene lost 0 bases and the J gene lost 8 bases, with 13 bases spanning the gap. This chain's CDR3 is CASSLAGWGPEAFF. CDR3 bases: TGTGCCAGCAGCTTAGCAGGCTGGGGACCAGAAGCTTTCTTT.

This clonotype was recorded at least ten times. This CDR3 reads CASSLRAGSSYEQYF. The CDR3 DNA follows: TGTGCCAGCAGCTTACGAGCAGGGAGCTCCTACGAGCAGTACTTC. The chain is built from TRBV11-1 and TRBJ2-7; D could derive from TRBD1 or TRBD2 (5 bases each). Deletions cut 2 bases from V and 0 bases from J, with 11 bases between. Germline CDR1 and CDR2: SGHAT and FQDESV (reference sequence). The length of the CDR3 is 15 residues.

The DNA of the CDR3 is TGCGCCAGCAGCCAAGATCACGACAGGGGTAGTTCTGGGGCCAACGTCCTGACTTTC. Its protein product is CASSQDHDRGSSGANVLTF. The chain recombines TRBV4-3 with TRBJ2-6; 8 bases line up with TRBD1. This CDR3 is built from 19 residues. From germline, CDR1 is LGHNA and CDR2 YSLEER. The junction had 8 bases not matched to a gene; V was cut back by 0 bases and J by 1 base.

The rearrangement joins TRBV29-1 to TRBJ2-7, with unresolved D. The V gene lost 4 bases and the J gene lost 2 bases, with 15 bases spanning the gap. Germline assignment: CDR1 SQVTM and CDR2 ANQGSEA. CDR3 size: 14 residues. For the CDR3, the DNA is TGCAGCGTTGTGTTACCCACCCACCCCTACGAGCAGTACTTC. This translates into CSVVLPTHPYEQYF.